These 4 T cell receptor beta chains share one sample of origin, sequenced in a study of blood T cell repertoires in COVID-19. Clones were sequenced by immunoSEQ multiplex PCR, and TCRdb holds only the in-frame ones, with some missing. In the table there are about 210,000 clones, approximately 80% of which are singletons. Specimen: peripheral blood. The receptor source for this set is a man aged 50-59 years with active or convalescent COVID-19.

This clone was seen a handful of times. The rearrangement links TRBV6-2 or TRBV6-3 to TRBJ2-7; TRBD2 matches 8 bases. Looked up from germline, CDR1 is MNHEY and CDR2 is SVGEGT. This CDR3 comprises 15 residues. Losses at the gene ends were 0 bases for V and 4 bases for J; bases not matched to a gene: 5. The CDR3 loop is CASSYSKAGEYEQYF. Here the CDR3 DNA reads TGTGCCAGCAGTTACTCGAAAGCGGGAGAATACGAGCAGTACTTC.

The count of this clone is one. This chain joins TRBV5-1 and TRBJ1-4; D gene uncertain. CDR3 size: 13 residues. V gave up 0 bases and J gave up 5 bases, with 5 bases separating them. Germline V gene sequence: CDR1 SGHRS, CDR2 YFSETQ. The CDR3 loop is CASSLVRNEKLFF. The CDR3 coding sequence is TGCGCCAGCAGCTTGGTGCGAAATGAAAAACTGTTTTTT.

This clone has more than one count but fewer than ten. The chain links TRBV9 to TRBJ1-6; TRBD1 might be the D (6 bases). Germline V CDR1 and CDR2: SGDLS, YYNGEE. This CDR3 is built from 15 residues. The V end lost 3 bases, the J end lost 9 bases, and 16 bases lay between the germline ends. The CDR3 DNA reads as TGTGCCAGCAGCGCCGGGGGGGCTCAAGGTTCACCCCTCCACTTT. Translating gives CASSAGGAQGSPLHF.

The J gene is TRBJ1-2, the V gene TRBV19, with D perhaps matching TRBD1 (5 bases). This CDR3 spans 15 amino acids. Per germline, CDR1 LNHDA and CDR2 SQIVND (reference sequence). Trimming removed 9 bases at V and 2 bases at J, with 19 bases between. CDR3 amino acids: CASTEDSRQNYGYTF. CDR3 DNA: TGTGCCAGCACGGAAGACAGCAGGCAAAACTATGGCTACACCTTC.